Below are 2 T cell receptor beta chains sequenced from a single sample in a study of identifying expanded T cells in peripheral blood. Clones were read by immunoSEQ multiplex PCR, and TCRdb kept only the in-frame ones, dropping some. The sample records 95,000 to 100,000 clones, around 85% being singletons. What was sequenced was blood. These receptors were obtained from a person aged 18 to 75 in good health.

The rearrangement joins TRBV28 to TRBJ1-3; a possible D gene is TRBD1 (6 bases). CDR1 and CDR2 from the germline V gene are MDHEN and SYDVKM. This CDR3 comprises 19 residues. The germline V and J ends were trimmed by 7 bases and 0 bases, with 25 bases remaining between them. CDR3 amino acids: CASNIGSGAFGSSGNTIYF. DNA for the CDR3: TGTGCCAGCAACATAGGATCAGGGGCATTCGGAAGCTCTGGAAACACCATATATTTT.

This clone came up once. The chain couples TRBV7-8 to TRBJ2-1; TRBD2 agrees at 10 bases. CDR1 is SGHVS, CDR2 FQNEAQ, per germline. The V and J ends lost 7 bases and 2 bases, in that order; junction bases with no gene match: 8. The CDR3 consists of 16 residues. CDR3 amino acids: CASTGGLAGAYNEQFF. CDR3 coding DNA: TGTGCCAGCACCGGGGGGCTAGCGGGGGCCTACAATGAGCAGTTCTTC. The complete variable domain, with remaining parts taken from reference TRBV7-8 and TRBJ2-1, reads GAGVSQSPRYKVAKRGQDVALRCDPISGHVSLFWYQQALGQGPEFLTYFQNEAQLDKSGLPSDRFFAERPEGSVSTLKIQRTQQEDSAVYLCASTGGLAGAYNEQFFGPGTRLTVL.